Included here is one TCR beta chain sequence, with context. Antigen unknown. The people who gave samples were healthy Caucasians from Russia, aged about 6 to 100. It was with a sample-barcoded 5' primer and a J-beta primer mix that a second PCR of about 6 to 12 cycles was run. TCRdb re-analysed the 5' RACE reads in MiXCR, keeping a single row per CDR3 protein. The sample shows approximately 730,000 distinct CDR3 sequences, more than 40% of them seen only once. The data stem from a study of blood T cells in healthy people across ages. Study observations and caveats: Long-lived and aged donors differed, with more naive CD4+ cells and higher diversity in the long-lived.

The sample taken for sequencing was blood. This TCR was sampled from a woman aged 55 to 70 in good health.

DNA for the CDR3: TGTGCCAGCAGCTTACAACTGGTGGAAAACATTCAGTACTTC. Amino acid sequence: CASSLQLVENIQYF. The gene calls are TRBV11-2 and TRBJ2-4; D is undetermined. The CDR3 runs 14 residues. Trimming took off 2 bases at V and 5 bases at J, with 10 bases between the two ends. Germline V lookup: CDR1 SGHAT, CDR2 FQNNGV.